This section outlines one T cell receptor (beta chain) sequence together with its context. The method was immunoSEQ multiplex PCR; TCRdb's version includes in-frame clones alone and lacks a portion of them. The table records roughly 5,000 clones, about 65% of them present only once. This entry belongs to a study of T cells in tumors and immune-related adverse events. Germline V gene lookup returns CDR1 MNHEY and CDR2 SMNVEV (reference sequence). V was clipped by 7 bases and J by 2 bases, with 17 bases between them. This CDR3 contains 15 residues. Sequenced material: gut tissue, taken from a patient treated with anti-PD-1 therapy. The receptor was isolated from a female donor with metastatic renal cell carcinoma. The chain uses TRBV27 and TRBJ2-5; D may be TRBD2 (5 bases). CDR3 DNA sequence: TGTGCCAGCACCGACCGCGGAGGCGTACAAGAGACCCAGTACTTC. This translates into CASTDRGGVQETQYF.